This T cell receptor beta chain was captured in a study of cytomegalovirus exposure and HLA in healthy donors. The overall study: A subsequent analysis stated that the roughly 130 validation repertoires were run on the same platform as the approximately 660 first-cohort repertoires.

About this clone itself: What it binds is not known.

Germline V lookup: CDR1 SNHLY, CDR2 FYNNEI. The CDR3 spans 15 residues. V gave up 5 bases and J gave up 6 bases; unmatched junction bases: 10. The data were produced by immunoSEQ multiplex PCR, yet TCRdb's version contains in-frame clones alone and is incomplete. The sample includes fewer than 150,000 clones, 70% to 90% of them seen just once. Notes on the study in general: TCR sequences were mostly rare, though some public TCRs occurred in many donors. Within the 130 or so validation repertoires, first-cohort TCR clusters tended to co-occur, according to a later analysis. Cytomegalovirus-associated TCR beta chains were listed, numbering approximately 150.

The J gene is TRBJ2-1, the V gene TRBV2; TRBD2 agrees at 7 bases. The sequence was collected from a man between 18 and 35 years old in good health and CMV-seronegative. Sequencing was performed on PBMCs. The CDR3: CASSPWTSNLNEQFF. Here the CDR3 DNA reads TGTGCCAGCAGTCCTTGGACTAGTAATCTCAATGAGCAGTTCTTC.